The 11 T cell receptor beta chains below come from one sample, sequenced in a study of control samples from healthy donors and cancer patients. Generated by immunoSEQ multiplex PCR, the TCRdb table keeps only in-frame clones and is missing some. The sample lists approximately 110,000 clones; 90% were seen once. The sequenced sample consisted of blood. The source is a human donor in good health. The donor label of this sample is uncertain.

The chain employs TRBV19 and TRBJ2-2; possibly TRBD1 for D (7 bases). Per the germline V gene, CDR1 is LNHDA and CDR2 is SQIVND (reference sequence). The CDR3 extends over 13 amino acids. With 5 bases removed from V and 7 bases from J, the gap between germline ends came to 11 bases. CDR3 sequence reads: CASSQGGIGELFF. The DNA for the CDR3 is TGTGCCAGTAGTCAGGGGGGCATCGGGGAGCTGTTTTTT. Full variable domain (outside the CDR3, taken from reference TRBV19 and TRBJ2-2): DGGITQSPKYLFRKEGQNVTLSCEQNLNHDAMYWYRQDPGQGLRLIYYSQIVNDFQKGDIAEGYSVSREKKESFPLTVTSAQKNPTAFYLCASSQGGIGELFFGEGSRLTVL.

The chain recombines TRBV15 with TRBJ1-4; 10 nucleotides line up with TRBD1. Per the germline V gene, CDR1 is LNHNV and CDR2 is YYDKDF (reference sequence). The CDR3 totals 16 residues. The junction had 7 bases not matched to a gene; V was cut back by 2 bases and J by 7 bases. CDR3 coding DNA: TGTGCCACCAGCAGACCACGACAGGGGGCCGGTGAAAAACTGTTTTTT. It codes for CATSRPRQGAGEKLFF.

J is TRBJ2-1 and V is TRBV5-1; 10 positions match TRBD2. The ends lost 3 bases at V and 7 bases at J; junction bases unmatched: 16. Per the germline V gene, CDR1 is SGHRS and CDR2 is YFSETQ. The CDR3 consists of 18 residues. For the CDR3, the DNA is TGCGCCAGCAGCTCGACCTCCAGCGGGGGGGCCGGTAATAATGAGCAGTTCTTC. Translating it yields CASSSTSSGGAGNNEQFF.

The genes are TRBV7-9 and TRBJ1-2; no reliable D call. V shed 7 bases and J shed 7 bases, with 13 bases lying between them. Germline V gives CDR1 SEHNR, CDR2 FQNEAQ (reference sequence). The CDR3 consists of 12 residues. The CDR3, as DNA: TGTGCCAGCATGAGCTGGGCCTTTGGCTACACCTTC. It is translated as CASMSWAFGYTF.

The gene calls are TRBV10-2 and TRBJ2-1; 8 nucleotides agree with TRBD1. Germline lookup yields CDR1 WSHSY and CDR2 SAAADI. The trim removed 6 bases at V and 1 base at J, leaving 2 bases unmatched. The length of the CDR3 is 14 residues. In DNA, the CDR3 is TGCGCCAGCAGCGGACAGGGTTCCTACAATGAGCAGTTCTTC. Translating gives CASSGQGSYNEQFF.

The V gene is TRBV10-1, the J gene TRBJ1-4, with 8 bases identical to TRBD1. The junction had 7 bases not matched to a gene; V was cut back by 6 bases and J by 7 bases. Germline V gives CDR1 WNHNN, CDR2 SYGVQD (reference sequence). The CDR3 contains 14 residues. The CDR3: CASSGGQAGEKLFF. CDR3 sequence (DNA): TGCGCCAGCAGCGGGGGACAGGCTGGTGAAAAACTGTTTTTT.

The genes are TRBV6-2 or TRBV6-3 and TRBJ2-7; the match to TRBD1 covers 7 bases. J lost 2 bases, V lost 5 bases, and 12 bases had no gene match. CDR1 is MNHEY, CDR2 SVGEGT, per germline. The CDR3 totals 16 residues. In DNA, the CDR3 is TGTGCCAGCAGTAAACAATGGACAGGCCTACCCTACGAGCAGTACTTC. This translates into CASSKQWTGLPYEQYF.

About this clone itself: Other DNA sequences in the sample encode the same CDR3. CDR3 loop: CSVRRQDRSGELFF. As DNA, the CDR3 is TGCAGCGTTCGACGGCAGGATCGGTCCGGGGAGCTGTTTTTT. The rearrangement joins TRBV29-1 to TRBJ2-2; D gene ambiguous. The CDR3 sequence is 14 residues long. Looked up from germline, CDR1 is SQVTM and CDR2 is ANQGSEA. V was trimmed by 5 bases and J by 6 bases, leaving 16 bases between them.

This rearrangement joins TRBV5-6 to TRBJ1-3; no firm D call. This CDR3 contains 15 residues. Trimming took off 1 base at V and 3 bases at J, with 11 bases between the two ends. Per germline, CDR1 SGHDT and CDR2 YYEEEE. CDR3 bases: TGTGCCAGCAGCTTGAGCGGGGTCGATGGAAACACCATATATTTT. This sequence encodes CASSLSGVDGNTIYF. Based on the CDR3 plus reference TRBV5-6 and TRBJ1-3, the full variable domain is DAGVTQSPTHLIKTRGQQVTLRCSPKSGHDTVSWYQQALGQGPQFIFQYYEEEERQRGNFPDRFSGHQFPNYSSELNVNALLLGDSALYLCASSLSGVDGNTIYFGEGSWLTVV.

This clone came up once. This rearrangement joins TRBV3-1 (or the pseudogene TRBV3-2) to TRBJ1-1, with D perhaps matching TRBD1 (6 bases). Trimming shortened V by 0 bases and J by 2 bases, and 7 bases separated the two germline ends. The germline CDR1 and CDR2 sequences are LGHDT and YNNKEL (reference sequence). The CDR3 extends over 14 amino acids. As DNA, the CDR3 is TGTGCCAGCAGCCAAGACAGGGGAAACACTGAAGCTTTCTTT. Translated, it gives CASSQDRGNTEAFF.

CDR3 sequence (DNA): TGTGCCAGCAGCCCCGGGACAGCAAACACCGGGGAGCTGTTTTTT. As protein: CASSPGTANTGELFF. This chain connects TRBV11-3 to TRBJ2-2; 7 nucleotides align to TRBD1. Germline CDR1 and CDR2: SGHNT and YENEEA. The CDR3 length is 15 residues. Germline trimming cut 5 bases from V and 2 bases from J; bases unmatched to any gene: 5.